This TCR beta chain was sequenced for a study of cytomegalovirus exposure and HLA in healthy donors. The donors comprised healthy bone marrow donors. Study-wide results and limits: What a later analysis showed was that several of the most significant clusters appeared linked to common viral pathogens. In an earlier analysis, most TCR beta V segments were productive about 87% or about 30% of the time. Rarity characterized most TCR sequences, yet some public TCRs appeared in many donors.

Notes on this clone: The antigen is undetermined. One junction end disagrees with the germline gene, perhaps due to a read error.

PCR primers comprised 60 Vbeta and 13 Jbeta primers. Clones were read by immunoSEQ multiplex PCR, and TCRdb kept only the in-frame ones, dropping some. The sample shows roughly 150,000 clones, 70% to 85% of them seen only once. The sample consisted of PBMCs. The TCR comes from a male donor in good health and CMV-seronegative.

DNA of the CDR3: TGTGCCAGCAGCTTAATGAGCGGGAGGGCCGAAGAGACCCGGTACTTC. This sequence encodes CASSLMSGRAEETRYF. The rearrangement joins TRBV7-8 to TRBJ2-5; 10 bases match TRBD2. CDR1 and CDR2 from the germline V gene are SGHVS and FQNEAQ. The CDR3 runs 16 residues.